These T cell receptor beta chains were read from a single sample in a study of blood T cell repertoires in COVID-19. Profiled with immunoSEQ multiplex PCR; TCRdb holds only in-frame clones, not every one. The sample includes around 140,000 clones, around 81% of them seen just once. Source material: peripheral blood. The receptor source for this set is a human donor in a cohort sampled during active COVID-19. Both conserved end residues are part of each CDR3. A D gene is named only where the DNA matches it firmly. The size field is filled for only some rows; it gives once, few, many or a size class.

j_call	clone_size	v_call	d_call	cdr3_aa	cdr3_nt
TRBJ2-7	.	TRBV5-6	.	CASSPYQHWSSYEQYF	TGTGCCAGCAGCCCCTACCAACACTGGAGCTCCTACGAGCAGTACTTC
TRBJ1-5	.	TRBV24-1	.	CATSDGGGGGNQPQHF	TGTGCCACCAGTGATGGGGGCGGGGGGGGCAATCAGCCCCAGCATTTT
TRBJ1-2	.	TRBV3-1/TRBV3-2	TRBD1	CASSPARDRGWTF	TGTGCCAGCAGCCCAGCCCGGGACAGGGGTTGGACCTTC
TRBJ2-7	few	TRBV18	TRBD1	CASSPRQGATSEQYF	TGTGCCAGCTCACCGAGACAGGGGGCGACTTCCGAGCAGTACTTC
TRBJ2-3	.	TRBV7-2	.	CASSYQNLAVSTDTQYF	TGTGCCAGCAGCTACCAGAATTTAGCGGTTAGCACAGATACGCAGTATTTT
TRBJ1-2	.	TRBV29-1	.	CSGGTSYGYTF	TGCAGCGGTGGGACTTCCTATGGCTACACCTTC
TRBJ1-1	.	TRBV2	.	CASSGQVNTEAFF	TGTGCCAGCAGTGGGCAAGTAAACACTGAAGCTTTCTTT
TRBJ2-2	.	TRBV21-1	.	CASSNTHIESGPPQGTGELFF	TGTGCCAGCAGCAACACCCACATAGAATCGGGACCTCCTCAGGGGACCGGGGAGCTGTTTTTT
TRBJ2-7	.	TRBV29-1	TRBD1	CSTRTGPYEQYF	TGCAGCACTAGGACAGGTCCCTACGAGCAGTACTTC
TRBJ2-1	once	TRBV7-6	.	CASSSGVSAHEQFF	TGTGCCAGCAGCTCAGGGGTTAGTGCCCATGAGCAGTTCTTC
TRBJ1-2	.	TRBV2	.	CASSQGNYGYTF	TGTGCCAGCAGCCAGGGGAACTATGGCTACACCTTC
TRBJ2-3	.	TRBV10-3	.	CAIGPLDFGPDTQYF	TGTGCCATCGGCCCTCTAGATTTCGGTCCAGATACGCAGTATTTT
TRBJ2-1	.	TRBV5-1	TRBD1	CASSPRQGFYNEQFF	TGCGCCAGCAGCCCACGACAGGGTTTTTACAATGAGCAGTTCTTC
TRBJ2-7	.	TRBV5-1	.	CASSLGGASYEQYF	TGCGCCAGCAGCTTAGGGGGAGCCTCGTACGAGCAGTACTTC
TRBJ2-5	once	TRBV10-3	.	CAISESGGQETQYF	TGTGCCATCAGTGAGTCAGGGGGCCAAGAGACCCAGTACTTC
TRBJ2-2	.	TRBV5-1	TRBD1	CASSLLQGDTGELFF	TGCGCCAGCAGCTTGTTACAGGGGGACACCGGGGAGCTGTTTTTT
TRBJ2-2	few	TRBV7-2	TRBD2	CASSPAGLATTGELFF	TGTGCCAGCAGCCCAGCGGGACTAGCGACCACCGGGGAGCTGTTTTTT
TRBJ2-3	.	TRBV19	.	CASSILTDTQYF	TGTGCCAGTAGTATCCTTACAGATACGCAGTATTTT
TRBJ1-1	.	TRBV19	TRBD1	CASALRTGVEAFF	TGTGCCAGTGCTCTCCGGACAGGGGTTGAAGCTTTCTTT
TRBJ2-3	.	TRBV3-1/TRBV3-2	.	CASSQRQMGTDTQYF	TGTGCCAGCAGCCAACGTCAGATGGGCACAGATACGCAGTATTTT
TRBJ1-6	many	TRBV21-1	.	CASIRRASSYNSPLHF	TGTGCCAGCATCAGGAGGGCTAGCTCCTATAATTCACCCCTCCACTTT
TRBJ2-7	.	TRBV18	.	CASSPKGDEQYF	TGTGCCAGCTCACCAAAGGGGGACGAGCAGTACTTC
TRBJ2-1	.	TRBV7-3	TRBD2	CASSLGLGLASSSYNEQFF	TGTGCCAGCAGCTTGGGACTAGGACTAGCATCGAGCTCCTACAATGAGCAGTTCTTC
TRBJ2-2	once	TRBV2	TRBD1	CASSPGGTGTPGHTGELFF	TGTGCCAGCAGTCCAGGGGGGACAGGAACCCCTGGGCACACCGGGGAGCTGTTTTTT
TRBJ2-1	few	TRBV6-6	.	CASRAHNEQFF	TGTGCCAGCAGGGCCCACAATGAGCAGTTCTTC
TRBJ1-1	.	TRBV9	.	CASSAQENTEAFF	TGTGCCAGCAGCGCACAGGAGAACACTGAAGCTTTCTTT
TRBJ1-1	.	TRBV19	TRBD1	CASSMETGVYANAFF	TGTGCCAGTAGTATGGAGACAGGGGTATATGCGAACGCTTTCTTT
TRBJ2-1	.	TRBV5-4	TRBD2	CASSLVAGPGGEQFF	TGTGCCAGCAGCTTGGTCGCGGGACCGGGGGGTGAGCAGTTCTTC
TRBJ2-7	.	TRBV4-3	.	CASSQERGTKQYF	TGCGCCAGCAGCCAAGAAAGGGGAACGAAACAGTACTTC
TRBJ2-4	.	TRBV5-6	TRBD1	CASSLGQGAGIQYF	TGTGCCAGCAGCTTGGGTCAGGGGGCTGGCATTCAGTACTTC
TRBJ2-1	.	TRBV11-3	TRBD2	CASSRLTSGLDNEQFF	TGTGCCAGCAGTCGCCTGACTAGCGGGCTCGACAATGAGCAGTTCTTC
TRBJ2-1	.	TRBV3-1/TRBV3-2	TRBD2	CASSQSGLAGSDDVF	TGTGCCAGCAGCCAGTCGGGACTAGCGGGGTCAGATGACGTCTTC
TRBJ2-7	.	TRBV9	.	CASSAFTGREYEQYF	TGTGCCAGCAGCGCCTTCACAGGGAGGGAGTACGAGCAGTACTTC
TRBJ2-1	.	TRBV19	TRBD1	CASSARDRGHNEQFF	TGTGCCAGTAGTGCCCGGGACAGGGGGCATAATGAGCAGTTCTTC
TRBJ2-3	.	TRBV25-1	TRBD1	CASSEGLGTASQYF	TGTGCCAGCAGTGAGGGGTTGGGGACAGCTTCGCAGTATTTT
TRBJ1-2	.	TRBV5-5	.	CASSLVGTGSAGGYTF	TGTGCCAGCAGCTTAGTAGGCACAGGGTCGGCTGGGGGCTACACCTTC
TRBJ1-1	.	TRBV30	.	CAWRGGVGTEAFF	TGTGCCTGGAGGGGGGGGGTCGGCACTGAAGCTTTCTTT
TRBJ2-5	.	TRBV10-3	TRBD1	CAISEGTGFRETQYF	TGTGCCATCAGTGAGGGGACAGGATTTCGGGAGACCCAGTACTTC
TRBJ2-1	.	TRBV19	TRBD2	CASSLTSGSRAYNEQFF	TGTGCCAGTAGTCTGACTAGCGGGAGTAGGGCCTACAATGAGCAGTTCTTC
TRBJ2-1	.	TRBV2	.	CASANGRYNEQFF	TGTGCCAGCGCGAACGGTCGCTACAATGAGCAGTTCTTC
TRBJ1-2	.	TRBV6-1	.	CASSEGDRRGYTF	TGTGCCAGCAGTGAAGGTGACAGGAGGGGCTACACCTTC
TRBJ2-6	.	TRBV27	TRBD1	CASSRTGGGTGANVLTF	TGTGCCAGCAGCCGGACAGGGGGTGGTACTGGGGCCAACGTCCTGACTTTC
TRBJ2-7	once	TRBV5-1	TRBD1	CASSAGTGVGEQYF	TGCGCCAGCAGCGCCGGGACAGGGGTAGGCGAGCAGTACTTC